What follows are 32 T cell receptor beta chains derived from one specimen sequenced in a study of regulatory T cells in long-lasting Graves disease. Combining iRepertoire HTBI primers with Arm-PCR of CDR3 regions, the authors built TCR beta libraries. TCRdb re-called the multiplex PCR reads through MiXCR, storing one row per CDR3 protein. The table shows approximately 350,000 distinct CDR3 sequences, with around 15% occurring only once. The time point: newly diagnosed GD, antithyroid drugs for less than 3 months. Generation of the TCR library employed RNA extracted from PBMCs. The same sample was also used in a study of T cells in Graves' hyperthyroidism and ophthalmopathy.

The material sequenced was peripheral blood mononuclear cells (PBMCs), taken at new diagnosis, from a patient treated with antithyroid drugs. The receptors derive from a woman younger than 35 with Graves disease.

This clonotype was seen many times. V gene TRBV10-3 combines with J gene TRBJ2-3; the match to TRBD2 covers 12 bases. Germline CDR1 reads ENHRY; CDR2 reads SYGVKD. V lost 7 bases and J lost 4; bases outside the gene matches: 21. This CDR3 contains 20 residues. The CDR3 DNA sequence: TGTGCCATCACCGTAGGGACAGCACTAGCGGGGGGCCCCCCCCCAGATACGCAGTATTTT. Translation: CAITVGTALAGGPPPDTQYF.

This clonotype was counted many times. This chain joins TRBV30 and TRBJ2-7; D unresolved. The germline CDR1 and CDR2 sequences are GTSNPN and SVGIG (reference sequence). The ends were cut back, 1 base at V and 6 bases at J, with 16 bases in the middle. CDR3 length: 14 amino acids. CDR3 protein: CAWSEGNRLFEQYF. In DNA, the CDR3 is TGTGCCTGGAGTGAAGGGAACAGACTTTTCGAGCAGTACTTC.

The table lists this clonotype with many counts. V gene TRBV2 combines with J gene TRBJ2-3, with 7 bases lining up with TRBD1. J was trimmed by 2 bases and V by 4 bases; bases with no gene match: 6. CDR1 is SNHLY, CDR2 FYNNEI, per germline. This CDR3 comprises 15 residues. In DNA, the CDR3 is TGTGCCAGCAGTGGGGACAGCCTTTCCACAGATACGCAGTATTTT. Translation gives CASSGDSLSTDTQYF.

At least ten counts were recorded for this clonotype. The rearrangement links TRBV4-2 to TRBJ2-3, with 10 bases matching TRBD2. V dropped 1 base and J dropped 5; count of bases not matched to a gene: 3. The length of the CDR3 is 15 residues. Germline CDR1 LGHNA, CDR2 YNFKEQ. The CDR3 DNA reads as TGTGCCAGCAGCCAAGGGACTAGCGGAGGAGATACGCAGTATTTT. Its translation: CASSQGTSGGDTQYF.

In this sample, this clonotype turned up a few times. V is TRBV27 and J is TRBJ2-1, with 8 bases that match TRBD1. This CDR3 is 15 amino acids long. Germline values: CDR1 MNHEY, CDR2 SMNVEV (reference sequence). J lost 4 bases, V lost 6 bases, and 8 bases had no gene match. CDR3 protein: CASSWGQVVYNEQFF. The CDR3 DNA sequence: TGTGCCAGCAGCTGGGGACAGGTCGTTTACAATGAGCAGTTCTTC.

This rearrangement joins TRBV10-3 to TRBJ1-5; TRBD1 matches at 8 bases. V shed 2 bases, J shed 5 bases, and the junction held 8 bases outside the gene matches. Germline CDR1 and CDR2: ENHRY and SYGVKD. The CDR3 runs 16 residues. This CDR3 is CAISEPGTGRDQPQHF. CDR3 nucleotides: TGTGCCATCAGTGAGCCAGGGACAGGCCGGGATCAGCCCCAGCATTTT.

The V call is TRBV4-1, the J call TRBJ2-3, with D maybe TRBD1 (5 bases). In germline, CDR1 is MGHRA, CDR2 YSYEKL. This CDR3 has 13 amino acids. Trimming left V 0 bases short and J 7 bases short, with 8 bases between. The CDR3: CASSQEGLHTQYF. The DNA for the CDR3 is TGCGCCAGCAGCCAAGAGGGGCTGCATACGCAGTATTTT.

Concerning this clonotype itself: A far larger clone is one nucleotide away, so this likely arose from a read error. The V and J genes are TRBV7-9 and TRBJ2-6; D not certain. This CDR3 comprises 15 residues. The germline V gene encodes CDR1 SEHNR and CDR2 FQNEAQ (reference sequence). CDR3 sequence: CTSSFLRAGNNVLTF. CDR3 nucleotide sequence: TGTACCAGCAGCTTTCTCCGGGCCGGCAACAACGTCCTGACTTTC.

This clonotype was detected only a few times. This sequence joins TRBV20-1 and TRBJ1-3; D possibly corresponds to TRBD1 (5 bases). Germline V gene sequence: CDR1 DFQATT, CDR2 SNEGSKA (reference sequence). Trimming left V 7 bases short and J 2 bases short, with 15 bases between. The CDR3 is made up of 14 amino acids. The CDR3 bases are TGCAGTGTTCTGTCCCGGGGGGCTGGAAACACCATATATTTT. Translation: CSVLSRGAGNTIYF.

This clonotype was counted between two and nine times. The CDR3 region has the DNA TGTGCCACCTTTGCCGACCGAGGGATTTACAGAGAAGGGAATCAGCCCCAGCATTTT. Translated: CATFADRGIYREGNQPQHF. The rearrangement joins TRBV24-1 to TRBJ1-5, with unresolved D. The V and J ends lost 9 bases and 4 bases respectively, with 30 bases between them. The CDR3 is made up of 19 amino acids. CDR1 and CDR2 (germline): KGHDR, SFDVKD.

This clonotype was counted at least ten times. The CDR3 nucleotides are TGTGCCAGCAGTTCACGAGGTAGCGGGACCTACAATGAGCAGTTCTTC. This translates into CASSSRGSGTYNEQFF. The V gene is TRBV2, the J gene TRBJ2-1; 8 nucleotides agree with TRBD2. The junction had 8 bases not matched to a gene; V was cut back by 5 bases and J by 2 bases. The CDR3 is made up of 16 amino acids. CDR1 SNHLY and CDR2 FYNNEI come from the germline V gene.

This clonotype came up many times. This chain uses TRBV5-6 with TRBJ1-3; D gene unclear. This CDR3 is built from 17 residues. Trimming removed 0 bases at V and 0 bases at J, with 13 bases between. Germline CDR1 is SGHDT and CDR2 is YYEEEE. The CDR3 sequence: CASSLDGLTLSGNTIYF. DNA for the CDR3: TGTGCCAGCAGCTTGGACGGCCTGACGCTCTCTGGAAACACCATATATTTT.

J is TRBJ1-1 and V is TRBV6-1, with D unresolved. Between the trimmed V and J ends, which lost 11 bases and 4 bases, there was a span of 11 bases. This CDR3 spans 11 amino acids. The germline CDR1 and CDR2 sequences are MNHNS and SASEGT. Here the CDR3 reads CALTLSTEAFF. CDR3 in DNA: TGTGCCCTTACCTTGAGCACTGAAGCTTTCTTT.

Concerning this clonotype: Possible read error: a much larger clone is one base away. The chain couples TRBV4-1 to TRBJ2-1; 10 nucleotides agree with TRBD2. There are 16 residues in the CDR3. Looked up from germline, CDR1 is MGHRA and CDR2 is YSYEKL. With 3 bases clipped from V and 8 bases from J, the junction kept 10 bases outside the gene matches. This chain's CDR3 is CASSHPPSGSLDEQFF. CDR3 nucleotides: TGCGCCAGCAGCCACCCCCCTAGCGGGAGTTTGGATGAGCAGTTCTTC.

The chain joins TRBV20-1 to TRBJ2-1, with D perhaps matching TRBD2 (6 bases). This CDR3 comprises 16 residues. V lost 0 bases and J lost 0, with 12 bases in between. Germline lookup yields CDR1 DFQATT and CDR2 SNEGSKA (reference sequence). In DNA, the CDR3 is TGCAGTGCTAGAGATGGGGGGTACGACTCCTACAATGAGCAGTTCTTC. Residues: CSARDGGYDSYNEQFF.

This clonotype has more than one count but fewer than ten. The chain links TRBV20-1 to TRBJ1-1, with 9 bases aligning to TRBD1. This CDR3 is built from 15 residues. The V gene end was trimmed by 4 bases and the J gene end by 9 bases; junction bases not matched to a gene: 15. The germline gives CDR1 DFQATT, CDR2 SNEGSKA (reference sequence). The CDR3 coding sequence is TGCAGTGCTACCGACGTCGGACAGGGGCCCCTGAAAGCTTTCTTT. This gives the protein CSATDVGQGPLKAFF.

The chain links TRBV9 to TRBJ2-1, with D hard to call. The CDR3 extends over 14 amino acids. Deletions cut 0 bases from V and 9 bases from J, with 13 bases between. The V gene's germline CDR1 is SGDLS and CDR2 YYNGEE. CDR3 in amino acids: CASSVGPSGFEQFF. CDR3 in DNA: TGTGCCAGCAGCGTAGGGCCGTCTGGGTTTGAGCAGTTCTTC.

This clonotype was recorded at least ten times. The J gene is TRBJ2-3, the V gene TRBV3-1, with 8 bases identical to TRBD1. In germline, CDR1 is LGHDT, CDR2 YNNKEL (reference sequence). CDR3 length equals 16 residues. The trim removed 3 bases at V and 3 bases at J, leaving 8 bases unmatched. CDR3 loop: CASSQGTGLSTDTQYF. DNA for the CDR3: TGTGCCAGCAGCCAGGGGACAGGCCTCTCAACAGATACGCAGTATTTT.

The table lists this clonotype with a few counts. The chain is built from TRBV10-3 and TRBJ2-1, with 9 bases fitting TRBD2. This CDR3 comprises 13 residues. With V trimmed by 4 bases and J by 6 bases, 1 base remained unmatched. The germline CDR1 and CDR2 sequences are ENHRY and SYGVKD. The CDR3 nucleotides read TGTGCCATCAGTGGGACTAGCGTCAATGAGCAGTTCTTC. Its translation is CAISGTSVNEQFF.

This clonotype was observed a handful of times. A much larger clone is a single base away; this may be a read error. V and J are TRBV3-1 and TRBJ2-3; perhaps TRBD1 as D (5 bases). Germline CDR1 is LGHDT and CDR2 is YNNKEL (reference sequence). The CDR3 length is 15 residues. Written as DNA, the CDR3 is TGTGCCAACAGCCAAGATGGGGCGCGCACAGATACGCAGTATTTT. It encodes CANSQDGARTDTQYF.

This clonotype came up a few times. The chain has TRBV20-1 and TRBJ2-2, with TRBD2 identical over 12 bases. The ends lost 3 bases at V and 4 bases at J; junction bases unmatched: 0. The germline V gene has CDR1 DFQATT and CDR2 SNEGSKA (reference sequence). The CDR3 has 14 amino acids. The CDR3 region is CSARTSGSTGELFF. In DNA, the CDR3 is TGCAGTGCTAGGACTAGCGGGAGCACCGGGGAGCTGTTTTTT.

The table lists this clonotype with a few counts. The DNA of the CDR3 is TGTGCCAGCAGTTACACCACCATCGGGGGGGCCGGTGAGACCCAGTACTTC. Protein product: CASSYTTIGGAGETQYF. The V and J genes are TRBV12-3 or TRBV12-4 and TRBJ2-5; 8 nucleotides align to TRBD2. Trimming took 4 bases from V and 5 from J; bases not matched to a gene: 15. This CDR3 spans 17 amino acids.

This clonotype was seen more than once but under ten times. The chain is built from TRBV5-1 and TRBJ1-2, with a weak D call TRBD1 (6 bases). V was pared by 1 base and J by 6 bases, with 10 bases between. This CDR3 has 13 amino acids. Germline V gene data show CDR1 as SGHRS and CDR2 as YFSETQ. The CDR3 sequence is CASSLTRGDGYTF. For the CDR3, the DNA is TGCGCCAGCAGCTTGACCAGGGGAGATGGCTACACCTTC.

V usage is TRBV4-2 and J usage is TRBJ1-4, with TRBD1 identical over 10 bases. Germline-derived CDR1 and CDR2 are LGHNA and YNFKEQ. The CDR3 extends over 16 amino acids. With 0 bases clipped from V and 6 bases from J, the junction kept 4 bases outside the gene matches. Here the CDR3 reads CASSQDWGQGHEKLFF. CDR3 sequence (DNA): TGTGCCAGCAGCCAAGATTGGGGACAGGGGCATGAAAAACTGTTTTTT.

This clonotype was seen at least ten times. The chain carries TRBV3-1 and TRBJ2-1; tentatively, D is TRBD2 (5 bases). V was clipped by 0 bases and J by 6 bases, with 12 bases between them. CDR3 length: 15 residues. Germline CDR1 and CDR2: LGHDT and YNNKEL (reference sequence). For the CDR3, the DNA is TGTGCCAGCAGCCAAGATCAGGCTAGCACCAATGAGCAGTTCTTC. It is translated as CASSQDQASTNEQFF.

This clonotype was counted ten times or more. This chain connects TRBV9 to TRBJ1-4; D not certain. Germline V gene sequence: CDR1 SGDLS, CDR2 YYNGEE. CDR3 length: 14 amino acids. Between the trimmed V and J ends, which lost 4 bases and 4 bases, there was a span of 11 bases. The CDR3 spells CASSPEVGNEKLFF. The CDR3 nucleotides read TGTGCCAGCAGCCCCGAGGTCGGTAATGAAAAACTGTTTTTT. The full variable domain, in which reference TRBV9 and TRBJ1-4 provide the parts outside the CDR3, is DSGVTQTPKHLITATGQRVTLRCSPRSGDLSVYWYQQSLDQGLQFLIQYYNGEERAKGNILERFSAQQFPDLHSELNLSSLELGDSALYFCASSPEVGNEKLFFGSGTQLSVL.

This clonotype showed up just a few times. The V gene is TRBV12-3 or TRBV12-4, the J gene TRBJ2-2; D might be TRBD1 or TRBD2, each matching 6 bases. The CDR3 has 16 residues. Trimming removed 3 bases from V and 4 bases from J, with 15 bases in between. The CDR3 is CASSFWGRGPTGELFF. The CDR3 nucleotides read TGTGCCAGCAGTTTTTGGGGTCGGGGGCCCACCGGGGAGCTGTTTTTT.

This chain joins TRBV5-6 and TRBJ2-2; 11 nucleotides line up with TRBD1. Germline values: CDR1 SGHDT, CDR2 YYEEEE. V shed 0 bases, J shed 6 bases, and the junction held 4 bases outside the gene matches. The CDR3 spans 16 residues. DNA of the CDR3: TGTGCCAGCAGCTTGGCCGGGACAGGGGGACCCGGGGAGCTGTTTTTT. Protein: CASSLAGTGGPGELFF. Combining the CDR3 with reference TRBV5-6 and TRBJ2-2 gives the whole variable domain DAGVTQSPTHLIKTRGQQVTLRCSPKSGHDTVSWYQQALGQGPQFIFQYYEEEERQRGNFPDRFSGHQFPNYSSELNVNALLLGDSALYLCASSLAGTGGPGELFFGEGSRLTVL.

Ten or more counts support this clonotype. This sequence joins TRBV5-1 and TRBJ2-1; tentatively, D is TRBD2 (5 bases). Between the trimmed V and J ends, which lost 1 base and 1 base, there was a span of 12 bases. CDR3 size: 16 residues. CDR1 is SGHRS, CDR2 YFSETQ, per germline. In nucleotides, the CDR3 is TGCGCCAGCAGCTTGAGCGGACCTGAGTCCTACAATGAGCAGTTCTTC. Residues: CASSLSGPESYNEQFF.

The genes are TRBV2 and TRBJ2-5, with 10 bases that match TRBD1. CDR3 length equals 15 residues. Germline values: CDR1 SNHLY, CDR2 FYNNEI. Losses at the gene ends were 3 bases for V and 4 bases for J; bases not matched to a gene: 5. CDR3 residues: CASSDHGQGGETQYF. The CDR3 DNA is TGTGCCAGCAGTGACCACGGACAGGGGGGAGAGACCCAGTACTTC.

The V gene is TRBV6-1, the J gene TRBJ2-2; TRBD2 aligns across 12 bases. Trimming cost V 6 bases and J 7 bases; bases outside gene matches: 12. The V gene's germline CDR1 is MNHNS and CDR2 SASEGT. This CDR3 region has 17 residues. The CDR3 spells CASRSYLAGGPHGELFF. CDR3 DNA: TGTGCCAGCAGGTCCTACCTAGCGGGAGGGCCCCACGGGGAGCTGTTTTTT.

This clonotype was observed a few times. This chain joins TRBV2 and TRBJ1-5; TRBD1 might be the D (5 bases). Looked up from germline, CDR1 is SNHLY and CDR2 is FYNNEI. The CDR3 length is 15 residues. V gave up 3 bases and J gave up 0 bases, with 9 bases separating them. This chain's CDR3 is CASSEMRGSNQPQHF. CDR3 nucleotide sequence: TGTGCCAGCAGTGAGATGAGGGGTAGCAATCAGCCCCAGCATTTT.